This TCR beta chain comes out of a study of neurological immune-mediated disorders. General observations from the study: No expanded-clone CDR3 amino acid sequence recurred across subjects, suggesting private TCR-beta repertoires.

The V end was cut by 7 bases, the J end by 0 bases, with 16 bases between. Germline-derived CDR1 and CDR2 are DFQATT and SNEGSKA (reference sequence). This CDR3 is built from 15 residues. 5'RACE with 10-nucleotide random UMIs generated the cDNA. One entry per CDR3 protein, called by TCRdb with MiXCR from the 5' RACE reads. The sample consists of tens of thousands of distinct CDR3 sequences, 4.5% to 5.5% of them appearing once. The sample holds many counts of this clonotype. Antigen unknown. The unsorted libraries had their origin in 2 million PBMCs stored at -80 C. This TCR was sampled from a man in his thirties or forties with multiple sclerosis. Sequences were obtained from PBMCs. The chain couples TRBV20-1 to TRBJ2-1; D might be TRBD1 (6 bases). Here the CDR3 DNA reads TGCAGTGTCACTACAGGGAGAAACTCCTACAATGAGCAGTTCTTC. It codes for CSVTTGRNSYNEQFF.